This TCR beta chain appears in the sequencing data of a study of low-dose radiotherapy and immunotherapy resistance in tumors. This clonotype was picked up many times. CDR1 SGHDT and CDR2 YYEEEE come from the germline V gene. Trimming pared 0 bases from V and 4 bases from J, leaving 10 bases between. The CDR3 contains 15 residues. Described time point: after trial treatment. Treatment given: LDRT plus nivolumab, ipilimumab, low-dose cyclophosphamide and aspirin (RACIN trial). TRAV- and TRBV-specific primers were used for first-strand cDNA, which covered alpha and beta chains. For amplifying TCRs, the PCR ran for 20 to 25 cycles with Phusion, which was used together with a constant-region primer and the adapter on the V primers. MiXCR, applied by TCRdb to the reads, yields one record per CDR3 protein. Of 30,000 to 40,000 distinct CDR3 sequences listed, roughly 20% are singletons.

This TCR was recovered from a female donor with ovarian cancer. The sequencing here drew on PBMCs, taken after low-dose radiotherapy plus immunotherapy. The chain joins TRBV5-6 to TRBJ1-4; D is unresolved. CDR3 in amino acids: CASSLGFRNNEKLFF. The CDR3 coding sequence is TGTGCCAGCAGCTTGGGATTCCGCAATAATGAAAAACTGTTTTTT.